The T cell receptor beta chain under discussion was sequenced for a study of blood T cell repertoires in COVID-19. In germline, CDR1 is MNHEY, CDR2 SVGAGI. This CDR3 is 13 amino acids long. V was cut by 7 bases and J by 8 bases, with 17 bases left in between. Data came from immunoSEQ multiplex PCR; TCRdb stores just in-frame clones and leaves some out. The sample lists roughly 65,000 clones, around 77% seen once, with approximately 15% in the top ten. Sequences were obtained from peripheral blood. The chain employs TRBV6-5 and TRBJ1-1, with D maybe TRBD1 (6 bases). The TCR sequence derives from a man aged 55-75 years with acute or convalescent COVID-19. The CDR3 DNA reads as TGTGCCAGCACGGTGGACAGAAAATCCGAAGCTTTCTTT. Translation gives CASTVDRKSEAFF.